The T cell receptor (beta chain) described here comes from a study of blood T cells in healthy people across ages (dated by TCRdb to the mid-2010s). Some background on the complete study: In model experiments, roughly one uniquely barcoded TCR beta cDNA molecule per two T cells was captured by template switching. To track age-related changes in TCR beta repertoire diversity, the study relied on deep sequencing normalized with unique cDNA molecular identifiers. For two donors (one aged 18 to 30 and one aged 80 or older), the study analyzed two additional independent replicas of 1 million unique cDNA reads from the same blood draw. Four age groups were formed from the donors: young (average approximately 15 years), middle-aged (around 41), aged (62) and long-lived (more than 75).

Libraries were prepared through 5' RACE. Reads for this sample came from an Illumina HiSeq 2500. A second PCR of 7 to 11 cycles was run with a J-beta primer mix and a sample-barcoded 5' primer. A template-switch 5' adaptor carrying 12 random nucleotides introduced a unique molecular identifier onto each TCR beta cDNA molecule. At least 2.5 million CDR3-containing paired-end reads were obtained from each sample. The Mint cDNA synthesis kit, primed by a TRBC-specific oligonucleotide, was used to synthesize first-strand cDNA from all RNA. All cDNA was treated with uracil-DNA glycosylase and then went through a first 18-cycle PCR with the universal primers M1SS and BC2_uni_R. The original methods were these. For normalization, 1 million high-quality reads were randomly selected from each sample, with every read carrying a distinct molecular identifier. Instead of being binned into consensus sequences, reads with shared molecular identifiers were discarded. CDR3 identification, clonotype clustering and error correction used MiTCR with a Q25 quality threshold and the strictest error-elimination algorithm. A nonparametric unseen species model using Euler transformation provided a lower-bound estimate of total TCR beta diversity. TCRdb's own reprocessing of the public reads used fastp at Q25 and MiXCR and kept productive beta chains. Merged by CDR3 protein, the rows form single entries marked with the most common genes and DNA. V and J calls and clone size were set by TCRdb, not the authors. This sample holds over 450,000 distinct CDR3 sequences; approximately 25% were observed only once. Clones ranked in the top ten supply approximately 10% of the sample.

This clonotype was seen a few times. Its specific antigen is unknown. No base qualities exist here, and no much larger clone lies one base off it. V is cut back by 6 bases and J by 7 bases, with 7 bases in the junction unmatched. Via the germline V gene, CDR1 is MNHEY and CDR2 SVGEGT. The CDR3 measures 14 amino acids from cysteine to phenylalanine. Solely the CDR3 DNA is kept, with 42 bases framed from the first base. The donors were roughly 38 Caucasian individuals from Russia, aged 6 to 90 years, who were systemically healthy. Each donor gave roughly 9.5 milliliters of peripheral blood, collected into EDTA-treated Vacutainer tubes. PBMCs were isolated by Ficoll-Paque density-gradient centrifugation, with at least 7 million obtained per sample. Total RNA, at least 5 micrograms per sample, was extracted from PBMCs with Trizol reagent. Naive CD45RAhigh/CD27high T cell percentages were measured by flow cytometry on a PBMC aliquot from every donor.

The investigation overall reported the following: Observed TCR beta diversity correlated strongly with the percentage of naive T cells measured by flow cytometry. The long-lived group showed more naive CD4+ T cells, fewer expanded clones and increased TCR diversity than the aged group, suggesting age selection. Estimates of total diversity based on one million sequenced T cells were regarded as lower bounds and as underestimates. Because donor CMV infection status was unknown, age-related changes in expanded clonotypes were potentially confounded. As age increased, observed TCR beta diversity per million T cells dropped in a roughly linear way, and a significant reduction was already evident by age around 41. Because profiling used bulk unsorted PBMCs, naive and antigen-experienced compartments could not be compared conclusively.

The same specimen was also included in a second study, on T cells of mothers and their children. The second source states: Nine systemically healthy Caucasian individuals served as donors, namely three mothers together with their six children. cDNA synthesis consumed the entire amount of extracted RNA, loaded at about 1.6 ug RNA in each 15 ul reaction. In the second PCR, the M1S primer introduced both the sample barcodes and 2-4 random nucleotides. Each mother yielded over 9.5 million TCR beta CDR3 reads and each child 3 million or so reads. TCR recombination output is similarly shaped by thymic selection in related and unrelated pairs, with a minor effect exerted by inherited differences. Normalized repertoire overlap in related mother-child pairs was always slightly higher than in unrelated mother-child pairs, but the difference was never significant. With a sensitivity of approximately 100 clones per million clonotypes, no persistent microchimeric T cell clones were detected. Deep NGS was used in the study to compare the TCR beta repertoires of mothers and children and to look for features that separate related mother-child pairs from unrelated individuals. Mothers averaged approximately 40 +/- 4 years of age and children averaged about 12 +/- 4 years. Libraries were sequenced on Illumina HiSeq 2000 with 100+100 nt paired-end reads after adapter ligation with NEBNext reagents. Mother and child libraries were prepared a month apart and sequenced in separate runs to prevent cross-contamination. For each donor, between about 500,000 and 2,200,000 distinct TCR beta clonotypes were identified. Naive TCR beta clonotypes were estimated from low-frequency clonotypes matched to each donor's FACS-determined naive share, without sorting.

Sequencing used blood. This TCR was sampled from a boy younger than 18 in good health. Recombination linked TRBV6-2 or TRBV6-3 to TRBJ2-4; 9 bases in between match TRBD1. The CDR3 corresponds to CASSRTGDWNIQYF. DNA sequence: TGTGCCAGCAGCCGGACAGGGGATTGGAACATTCAGTACTTC.